One sample yielded the 2 T cell receptor beta chains listed below, sequenced in a study of T cell repertoires in cytomegalovirus infection. TCRdb fed the reads into MiXCR, producing one record per CDR3 protein. The sample includes around 300,000 distinct CDR3 sequences, over 7.5% of them seen just once. Sequenced sample: PBMCs. The receptors stem from a human donor in good health (CMV status not recorded). Some clones in this sample may be carry-over from other donors' samples.

The sample holds one count of this clonotype. The chain carries TRBV6-2 or TRBV6-3 and TRBJ2-5; a weak D match, TRBD2 (5 bases). CDR1 is MNHEY and CDR2 is SVGEGT in the germline V gene. V dropped 7 bases and J dropped 5 bases, with 11 bases sitting between them. The CDR3 is made up of 12 amino acids. The CDR3 region is CASILAWETQYF. In DNA, the CDR3 is TGTGCCAGCATCCTAGCCTGGGAGACCCAGTACTTC.

This clonotype was seen ten or more times. The J gene is TRBJ2-1, the V gene TRBV20-1; 9 nucleotides line up with TRBD2. CDR1 and CDR2 (germline): DFQATT, SNEGSKA (reference sequence). The CDR3 spans 18 residues. Trimming removed 5 bases from V and 0 bases from J; junction bases left unmatched: 14. This chain's CDR3 is CSAPHGVAGASSYNEQFF. In DNA, the CDR3 is TGCAGTGCTCCCCACGGGGTAGCGGGGGCCAGCTCCTACAATGAGCAGTTCTTC.